A selection of T cell receptor beta chains follows, all from one sample in a study of beta chain features in type 1 diabetes. Repertoires were generated with immunoSEQ multiplex PCR, while TCRdb's copy carries only in-frame clones and drops some. Here the sample spans under 400,000 clones, 14% being singletons. The source material was central memory CD4+ T cells from blood. These receptors were collected from a young man in good health. The conserved cysteine and the conserved F or W are not part of the CDR3 here. The listing skips clone size in some rows; elsewhere it reads once, few, many or a size class.

TRBJ2-2 many TRBV29-1 SVDLGRGATGELF
TRBJ1-2 - TRBV9 ASTLTTGDYGYT
TRBJ1-1 - TRBV6-5 ASGQVLNTEAF
TRBJ2-1 few TRBV4-1 ASSQDTSGAYNEQF
TRBJ1-4 few TRBV4-1 ASTLNSGVNEKLF
TRBJ2-2 few TRBV9 ASRGTGSTGELF
TRBJ2-1 - TRBV14 ASSQLLAYNEQF
TRBJ1-3 - TRBV25-1 ASSEYRTAGNTIY
TRBJ2-5 - TRBV7-9 ASSLGVAEETQY
TRBJ1-5 - TRBV10-3 AVTRDPLNQPQH
TRBJ1-1 many TRBV11-1 ASSLGSGAF
TRBJ1-4 - TRBV4-3 ASSQDSFLDDEKLF
TRBJ2-4 few TRBV5-6 ASSQTGTGANIQY
TRBJ2-2 few TRBV19 ASLQQGITRDTGELF
TRBJ1-2 few TRBV6-1 ASTLDFNYGYT
TRBJ1-1 few TRBV11-3 ASSLGRGNTEAF
TRBJ2-3 - TRBV19 ASSVRLADTQY
TRBJ2-3 - TRBV19 ATREQEVADTQY
TRBJ1-5 few TRBV7-2 ASSLQGLNHQPQH
TRBJ1-1 few TRBV9 ASSPRDSPNTEAF
TRBJ1-1 - TRBV7-2 ATRGAGRGTEAF
TRBJ1-1 many TRBV5-1 ASGSGYTEAF
TRBJ1-2 few TRBV28 ASSLTQGASYGYT
TRBJ2-3 - TRBV7-3 ASSLGGRAFPQY
TRBJ1-4 - TRBV5-6 ASSLGARAIDEKLF
TRBJ1-1 few TRBV27 ASSLWPQGNGEAF
TRBJ2-3 - TRBV7-2 ASSPYSTDTQY
TRBJ2-7 - TRBV6-7 ASTNRGRVWYEQY
TRBJ2-3 - TRBV7-2 ASSLMGREPTQY
TRBJ1-1 few TRBV9 ASSVATGGAGVGTEAF
TRBJ2-1 few TRBV6-5 ASRVGGHNEQF
TRBJ1-2 few TRBV9 ASSVFEGLGYGYT
TRBJ1-4 many TRBV10-2 ASSRGNEKLF
TRBJ2-1 - TRBV5-6 ASSSVGLAGVNEQF
TRBJ1-1 few TRBV5-4 ASSLAGGGTEAF